The clone carrying this T cell receptor (beta chain) was counted many times. The data belong to a study of blood T cells in healthy people across ages. Study-wide background: About one barcoded beta molecule per two T cells was captured by template switching.

Next came a second PCR, run for roughly 7 to 12 cycles, which used a sample-barcoded 5' primer along with a J-beta primer mix. TCRdb fed the 5' RACE reads into MiXCR, producing one record per CDR3 protein. The table includes 800,000 to 950,000 distinct CDR3 sequences, 36% detected once. Caucasian, healthy and from Russia, the donors were aged between about 6 and 100. This receptor was identified in a man aged 18 to 30 in good health. Input material: blood.

The CDR3 DNA reads TGTGCCAGCAGCCAAGATCGGGCTAGCGGGGGAAATGAGCAGTTCTTC. It encodes CASSQDRASGGNEQFF. The chain recombines TRBV14 with TRBJ2-1; 10 nucleotides agree with TRBD2. The ends lost 0 bases at V and 7 bases at J; junction bases unmatched: 6. Per germline, CDR1 SGHDN and CDR2 FVKESK. The CDR3 is 16 residues long. Full variable domain (remainder filled in from reference TRBV14 and TRBJ2-1): EAGVTQFPSHSVIEKGQTVTLRCDPISGHDNLYWYRRVMGKEIKFLLHFVKESKQDESGMPNNRFLAERTGGTYSTLKVQPAELEDSGVYFCASSQDRASGGNEQFFGPGTRLTVL.